This TCR beta chain was identified during a study of blood T cell repertoires in COVID-19. The V gene end was trimmed by 5 bases and the J gene end by 14 bases; junction bases not matched to a gene: 12. The CDR3 is made up of 13 amino acids. Germline V lookup: CDR1 KGHDR, CDR2 SFDVKD. The repertoire was sequenced with immunoSEQ multiplex PCR; TCRdb's copy has only in-frame clones and lacks some. The profile shows 190,000 or so clones, 87% of them singletons. This clonotype was sampled from a woman in her twenties or thirties who had recovered from COVID-19. The genes are TRBV24-1 and TRBJ2-3; the match to TRBD1 covers 7 bases. Input material: PBMCs or T cells enriched from blood (not recorded which). The CDR3 nucleotides are TGTGCCACCAGTGCTCTTGGACAGGCCCCTGCGTATTTT. Translating it yields CATSALGQAPAYF.